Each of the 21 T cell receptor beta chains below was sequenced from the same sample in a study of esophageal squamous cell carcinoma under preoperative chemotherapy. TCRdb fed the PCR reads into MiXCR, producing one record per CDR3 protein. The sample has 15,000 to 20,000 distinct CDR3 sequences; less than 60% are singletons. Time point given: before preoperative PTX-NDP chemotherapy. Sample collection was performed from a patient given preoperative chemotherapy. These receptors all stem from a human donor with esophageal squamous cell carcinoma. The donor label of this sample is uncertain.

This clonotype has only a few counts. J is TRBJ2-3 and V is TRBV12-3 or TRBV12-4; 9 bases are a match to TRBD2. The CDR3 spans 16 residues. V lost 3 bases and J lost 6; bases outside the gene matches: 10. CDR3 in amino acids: CASSFAQLAGWDTQYF. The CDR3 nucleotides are TGTGCCAGCAGTTTTGCACAGCTAGCGGGATGGGATACGCAGTATTTT.

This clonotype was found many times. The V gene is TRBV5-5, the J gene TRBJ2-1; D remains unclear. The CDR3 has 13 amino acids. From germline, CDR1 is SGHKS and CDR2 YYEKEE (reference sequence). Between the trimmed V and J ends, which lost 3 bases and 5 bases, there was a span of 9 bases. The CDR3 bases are TGTGCCAGCAGCTCCGCGGCCCACAATGAGCAGTTCTTC. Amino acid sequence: CASSSAAHNEQFF.

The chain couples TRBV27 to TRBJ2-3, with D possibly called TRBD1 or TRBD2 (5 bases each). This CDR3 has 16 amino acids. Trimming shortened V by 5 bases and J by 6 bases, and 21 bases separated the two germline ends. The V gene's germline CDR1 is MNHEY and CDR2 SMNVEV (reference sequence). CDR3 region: CASSNPGRRMGDTQYF. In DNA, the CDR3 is TGTGCCAGCAGTAATCCGGGACGGCGGATGGGGGATACGCAGTATTTT.

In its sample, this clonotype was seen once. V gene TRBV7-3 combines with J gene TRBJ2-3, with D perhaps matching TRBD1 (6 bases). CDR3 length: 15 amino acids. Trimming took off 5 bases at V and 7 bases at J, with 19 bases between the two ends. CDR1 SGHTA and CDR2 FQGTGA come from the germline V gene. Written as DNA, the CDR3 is TGTGCCAGCAGCGCGAGGCTGGGGGCGAAAAATACGCAGTATTTT. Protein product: CASSARLGAKNTQYF.

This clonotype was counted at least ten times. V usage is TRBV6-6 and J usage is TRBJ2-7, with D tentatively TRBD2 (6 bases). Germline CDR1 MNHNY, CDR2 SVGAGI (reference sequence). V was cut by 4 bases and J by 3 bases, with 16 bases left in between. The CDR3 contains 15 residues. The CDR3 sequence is CASSSSGGTFYEQYF. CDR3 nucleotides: TGTGCCAGCAGTTCGTCCGGCGGGACCTTCTACGAGCAGTACTTC.

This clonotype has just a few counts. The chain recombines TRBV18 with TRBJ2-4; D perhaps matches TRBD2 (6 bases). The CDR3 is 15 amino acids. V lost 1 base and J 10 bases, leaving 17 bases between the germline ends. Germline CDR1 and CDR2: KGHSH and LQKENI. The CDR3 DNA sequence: TGTGCCAGCTCACCACGCTTCGGGGGAGAAACAATTCAGTACTTC. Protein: CASSPRFGGETIQYF. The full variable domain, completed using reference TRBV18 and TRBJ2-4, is NAGVMQNPRHLVRRRGQEARLRCSPMKGHSHVYWYRQLPEEGLKFMVYLQKENIIDESGMPKERFSAEFPKEGPSILRIQQVVRGDSAAYFCASSPRFGGETIQYFGAGTRLSVL.

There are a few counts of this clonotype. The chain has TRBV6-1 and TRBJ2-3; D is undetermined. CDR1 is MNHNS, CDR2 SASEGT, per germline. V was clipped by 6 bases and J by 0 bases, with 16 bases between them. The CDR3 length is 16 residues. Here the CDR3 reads CASRGLDALSTDTQYF. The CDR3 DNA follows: TGTGCCAGCAGAGGTTTGGACGCCTTGAGCACAGATACGCAGTATTTT.

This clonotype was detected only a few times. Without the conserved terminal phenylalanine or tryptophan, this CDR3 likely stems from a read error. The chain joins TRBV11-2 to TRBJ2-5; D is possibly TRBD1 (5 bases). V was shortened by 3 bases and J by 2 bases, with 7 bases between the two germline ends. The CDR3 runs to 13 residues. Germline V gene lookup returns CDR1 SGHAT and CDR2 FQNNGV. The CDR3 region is CASSFSGQETQYS. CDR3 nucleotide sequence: TGTGCCAGCAGCTTTTCAGGGCAAGAGACCCAGTACTCC.

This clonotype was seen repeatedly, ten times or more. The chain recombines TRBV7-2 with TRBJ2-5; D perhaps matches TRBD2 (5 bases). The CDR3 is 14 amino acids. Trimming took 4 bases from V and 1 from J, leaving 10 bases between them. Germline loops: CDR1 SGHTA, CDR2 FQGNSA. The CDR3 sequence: CASSYQAAQETQYF. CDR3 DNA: TGTGCCAGCAGCTACCAAGCGGCCCAAGAGACCCAGTACTTC.

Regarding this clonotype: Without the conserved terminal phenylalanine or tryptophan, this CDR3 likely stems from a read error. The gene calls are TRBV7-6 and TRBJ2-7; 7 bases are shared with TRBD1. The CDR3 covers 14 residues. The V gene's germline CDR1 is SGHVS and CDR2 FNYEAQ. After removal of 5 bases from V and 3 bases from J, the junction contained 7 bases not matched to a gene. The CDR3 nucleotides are TGTGCCAGCAGCGGACGACAGGGTGGCTACGAGCAGTACTCC. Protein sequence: CASSGRQGGYEQYS.

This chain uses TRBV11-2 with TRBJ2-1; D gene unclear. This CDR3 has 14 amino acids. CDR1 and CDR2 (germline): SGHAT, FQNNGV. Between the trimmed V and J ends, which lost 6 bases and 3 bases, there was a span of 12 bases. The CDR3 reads CASRRITGYNEQFF. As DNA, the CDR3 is TGTGCCAGCAGACGGATAACGGGCTACAATGAGCAGTTCTTC.

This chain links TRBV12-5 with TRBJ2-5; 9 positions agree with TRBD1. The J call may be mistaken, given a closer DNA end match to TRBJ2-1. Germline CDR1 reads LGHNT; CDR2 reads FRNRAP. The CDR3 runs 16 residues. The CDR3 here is CASGSGQGIAYNEQFF. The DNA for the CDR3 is TGTGCTAGTGGCTCGGGACAGGGTATCGCCTACAATGAGCAGTTCTTC.

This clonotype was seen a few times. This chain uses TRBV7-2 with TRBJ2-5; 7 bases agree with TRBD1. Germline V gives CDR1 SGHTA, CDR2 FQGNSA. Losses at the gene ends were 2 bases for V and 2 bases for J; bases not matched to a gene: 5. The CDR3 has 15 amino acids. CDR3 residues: CASSLRGRRQETQYF. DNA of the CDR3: TGTGCCAGCAGCTTAAGGGGGCGTCGTCAAGAGACCCAGTACTTC.

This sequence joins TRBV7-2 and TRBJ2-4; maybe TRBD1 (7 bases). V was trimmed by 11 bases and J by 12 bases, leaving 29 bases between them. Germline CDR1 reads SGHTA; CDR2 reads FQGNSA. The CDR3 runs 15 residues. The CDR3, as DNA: TGTGCCGCGGGCCAGGGGGGAAGAGCCAAAGACACTCAGTACTTC. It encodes CAAGQGGRAKDTQYF.

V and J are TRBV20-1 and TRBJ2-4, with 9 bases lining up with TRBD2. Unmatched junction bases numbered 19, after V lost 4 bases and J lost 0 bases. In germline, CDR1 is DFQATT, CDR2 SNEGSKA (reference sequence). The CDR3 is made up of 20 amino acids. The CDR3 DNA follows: TGCAGTGCTATCCGGGGGTGGGAGGCTAGCGGGGCCCTAGCCAAAAACATTCAGTACTTC. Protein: CSAIRGWEASGALAKNIQYF.

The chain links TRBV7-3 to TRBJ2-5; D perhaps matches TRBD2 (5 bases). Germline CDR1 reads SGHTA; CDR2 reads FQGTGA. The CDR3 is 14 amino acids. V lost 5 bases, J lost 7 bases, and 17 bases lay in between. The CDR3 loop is CASSPTGESGTQYF. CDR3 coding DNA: TGTGCCAGCAGCCCCACCGGGGAGTCGGGGACCCAGTACTTC.

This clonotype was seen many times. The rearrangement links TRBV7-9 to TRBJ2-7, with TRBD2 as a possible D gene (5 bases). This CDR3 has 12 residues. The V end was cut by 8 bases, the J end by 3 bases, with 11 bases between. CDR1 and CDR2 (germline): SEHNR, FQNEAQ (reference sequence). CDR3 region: CASGDGGYEQYF. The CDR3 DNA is TGTGCCAGCGGAGACGGAGGCTACGAGCAGTACTTC.

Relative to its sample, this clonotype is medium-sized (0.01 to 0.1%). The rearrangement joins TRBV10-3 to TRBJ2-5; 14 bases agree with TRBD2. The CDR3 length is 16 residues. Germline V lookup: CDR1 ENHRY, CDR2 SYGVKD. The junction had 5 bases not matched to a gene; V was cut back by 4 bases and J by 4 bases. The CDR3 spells CAISAVGLAGVETQYF. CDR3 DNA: TGTGCCATCAGTGCCGTGGGACTAGCGGGAGTAGAGACCCAGTACTTC.

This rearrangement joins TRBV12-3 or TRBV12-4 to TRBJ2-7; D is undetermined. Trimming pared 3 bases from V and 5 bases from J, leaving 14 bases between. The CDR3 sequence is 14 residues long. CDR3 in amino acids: CASSFGQSVDEQYF. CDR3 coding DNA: TGTGCCAGCAGTTTTGGGCAGTCGGTAGACGAGCAGTACTTC.

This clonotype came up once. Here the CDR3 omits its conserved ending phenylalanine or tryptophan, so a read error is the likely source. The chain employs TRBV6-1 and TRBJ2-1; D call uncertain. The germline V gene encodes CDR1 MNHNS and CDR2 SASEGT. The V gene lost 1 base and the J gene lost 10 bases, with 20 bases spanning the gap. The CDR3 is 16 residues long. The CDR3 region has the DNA TGTGCCAGCAGTGAAGGTGTCGACGGTGGATATTACGAGCAGTTCTAC. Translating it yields CASSEGVDGGYYEQFY.

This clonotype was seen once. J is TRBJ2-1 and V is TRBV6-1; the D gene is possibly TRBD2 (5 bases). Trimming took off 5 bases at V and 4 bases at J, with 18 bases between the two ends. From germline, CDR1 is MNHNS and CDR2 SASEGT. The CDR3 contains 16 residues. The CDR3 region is CASSTSRGGSYNEQFF. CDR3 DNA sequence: TGTGCCAGCAGTACAAGCCGGGGTGGATCTTACAATGAGCAGTTCTTC.